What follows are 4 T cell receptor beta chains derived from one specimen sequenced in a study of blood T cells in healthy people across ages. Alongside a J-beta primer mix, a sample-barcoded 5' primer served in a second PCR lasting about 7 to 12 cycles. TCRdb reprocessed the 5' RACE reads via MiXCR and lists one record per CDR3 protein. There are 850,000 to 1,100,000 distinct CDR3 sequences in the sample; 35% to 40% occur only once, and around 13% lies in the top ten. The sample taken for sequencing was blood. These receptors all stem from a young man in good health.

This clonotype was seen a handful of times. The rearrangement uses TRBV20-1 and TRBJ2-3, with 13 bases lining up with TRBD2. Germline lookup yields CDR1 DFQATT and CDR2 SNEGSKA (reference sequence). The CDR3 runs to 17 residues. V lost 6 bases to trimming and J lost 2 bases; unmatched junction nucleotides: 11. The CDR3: CSAPKTGLAGTTDTQYF. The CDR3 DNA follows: TGCAGTGCACCTAAGACGGGACTAGCGGGGACCACAGATACGCAGTATTTT.

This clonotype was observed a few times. The CDR3 nucleotides read TGTGCCATCAGAGGGACAGGGGATAATTCACCCCTCCACTTT. This gives the protein CAIRGTGDNSPLHF. This chain joins TRBV10-3 and TRBJ1-6, with TRBD1 identical over 10 bases. V gave up 6 bases and J gave up 5 bases; unmatched junction bases: 1. From germline, CDR1 is ENHRY and CDR2 SYGVKD. This CDR3 region has 14 residues.

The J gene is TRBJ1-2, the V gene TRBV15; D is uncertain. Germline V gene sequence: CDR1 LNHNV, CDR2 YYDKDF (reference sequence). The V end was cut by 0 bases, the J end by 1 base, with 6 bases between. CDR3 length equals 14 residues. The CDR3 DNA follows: TGTGCCACCAGCAGAGATCGGGTTAACTATGGCTACACCTTC. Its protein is CATSRDRVNYGYTF.

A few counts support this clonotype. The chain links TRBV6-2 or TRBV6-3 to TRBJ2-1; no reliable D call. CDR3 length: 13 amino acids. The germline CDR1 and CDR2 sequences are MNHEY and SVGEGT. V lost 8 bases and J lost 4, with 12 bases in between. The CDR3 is CASGSTVYNEQFF. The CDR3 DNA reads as TGTGCCAGCGGCTCCACAGTTTACAATGAGCAGTTCTTC.